One and the same sample provided the 5 T cell receptor beta chains below, sequenced in a study of blood T cell repertoires in COVID-19. Produced via immunoSEQ multiplex PCR; TCRdb's table is partial and in-frame only. Of some 290,000 clones listed, approximately 87% were seen once; the top ten hold 10% to 15%. The sequenced sample was peripheral blood. Every receptor here comes from a woman in her twenties or thirties with COVID-19, enrolled during active disease.

The rearrangement joins TRBV5-6 to TRBJ2-7, with 7 bases matching TRBD2. The germline V gene encodes CDR1 SGHDT and CDR2 YYEEEE. With 0 bases clipped from V and 3 bases from J, the junction kept 9 bases outside the gene matches. This CDR3 is built from 16 residues. Here the CDR3 DNA reads TGTGCCAGCAGCTTGGCTTTGCGGGGGACTTACTACGAGCAGTACTTC. This encodes CASSLALRGTYYEQYF.

This sequence joins TRBV25-1 and TRBJ2-5, with a tentative D call TRBD1 (6 bases). With 3 bases removed from V and 5 bases from J, the gap between germline ends came to 10 bases. Germline CDR1 reads MGHDK; CDR2 reads SYGVNS. The CDR3 contains 13 residues. The CDR3 DNA follows: TGTGCCAGCAGTGAGACAGGATCGGAGACCCAGTACTTC. As protein: CASSETGSETQYF.

The chain uses TRBV21-1 and TRBJ2-5; the table's D call, TRBD2, was not checked against the DNA. TRBV21-1 is annotated as a pseudogene. The CDR3 loop spans 15 amino acids. The chain's CDR3 is CASNQQGAGQETQYF. CDR3 nucleotide sequence: TGTGCCAGCAACCAGCAAGGGGCGGGACAAGAGACCCAGTACTTC.

This sequence joins TRBV28 and TRBJ1-6, with a possible D match to TRBD1 (5 bases). V gave up 4 bases and J gave up 10 bases, with 17 bases separating them. The CDR3 totals 15 residues. The V gene's germline CDR1 is MDHEN and CDR2 SYDVKM. CDR3 nucleotide sequence: TGTGCCAGCAGTTCCTACGGGCAGGGTTGGTCACCCCTCCACTTT. It encodes CASSSYGQGWSPLHF.

This rearrangement joins TRBV6-1 to TRBJ1-4; 7 bases align to TRBD1. The germline V gene encodes CDR1 MNHNS and CDR2 SASEGT. CDR3 length equals 18 residues. The V gene end was trimmed by 4 bases and the J gene end by 0 bases; junction bases not matched to a gene: 11. The chain's CDR3 is CASSGRDRVYATNEKLFF. DNA of the CDR3: TGTGCCAGCAGTGGTCGGGACAGAGTTTATGCAACTAATGAAAAACTGTTTTTT.